This note documents a single T cell receptor (beta chain) sequence. In the authors' methods: Researchers report that nucleated cell counts were estimated from reference gene primer amplification. Measured with immunoSEQ multiplex PCR; TCRdb has only the in-frame clones, and not every one. Clone size and the V and J calls come from that table; the DNA yielded D and trimming. Here the sample spans about 180,000 clones, 86% being singletons. This sample stems from a study of blood T cell repertoires in COVID-19. Study at large: COVID-19 samples, acute and convalescent, were from the United States, Italy and Spain.

V was cut by 0 bases and J by 7 bases, with 12 bases left in between. Germline V gene lookup returns CDR1 LGHNA and CDR2 YSLEER. The CDR3 is 15 residues long. Sample: peripheral blood. The chain couples TRBV4-3 to TRBJ1-4; D is ambiguous. This clonotype was sampled from a man aged 65-85 years with active or convalescent COVID-19. In DNA form, the CDR3 reads TGCGCCAGCAGCCAAGAAGAGGGAAGTGTTGAAAAACTGTTTTTT. This sequence encodes CASSQEEGSVEKLFF.